These 7 T cell receptor beta chains were sequenced from one sample in a study of PD-1 blockade in classical Hodgkin lymphoma. All trial patients relapsed after autologous stem cell transplantation. Clones were sequenced by immunoSEQ multiplex PCR, and TCRdb holds only the in-frame ones, with some missing. The profile covers roughly 28,000 clones, with about 78% appearing a single time and 30% to 45% taken by the ten largest. The sample consisted of peripheral blood mononuclear cells (PBMCs), taken before the second cycle of nivolumab. These TCRs come from a human donor with classical Hodgkin lymphoma.

The chain couples TRBV10-3 to TRBJ1-2; a possible D gene is TRBD1 (5 bases). The germline gives CDR1 ENHRY, CDR2 SYGVKD. CDR3 length equals 14 residues. Trimming pared 11 bases from V and 0 bases from J, leaving 16 bases between. The CDR3 spells CAATDTVANYGYTF. The DNA of the CDR3 is TGTGCCGCAACGGACACAGTAGCTAACTATGGCTACACCTTC.

The genes are TRBV29-1 and TRBJ1-1; D might be TRBD1 (5 bases). The CDR3 is made up of 13 amino acids. Germline V gene data show CDR1 as SQVTM and CDR2 as ANQGSEA. V was trimmed by 4 bases and J by 1 base, leaving 10 bases between them. CDR3 DNA sequence: TGCAGCGTTGGGTCCCAGGGGAACACTGAAGCTTTCTTT. The encoded protein is CSVGSQGNTEAFF.

This rearrangement joins TRBV11-2 to TRBJ1-1; D is perhaps TRBD1 (5 bases). The germline gives CDR1 SGHAT, CDR2 FQNNGV. V gave up 1 base and J gave up 7 bases, with 10 bases separating them. The CDR3 sequence is 13 residues long. CDR3: CASSLAGDGEAFF. The CDR3 region has the DNA TGTGCCAGCAGCTTAGCTGGGGACGGTGAAGCTTTCTTT.

The chain has TRBV15 and TRBJ2-5; possible D gene TRBD2, 6 bases. Germline CDR1 reads LNHNV; CDR2 reads YYDKDF (reference sequence). CDR3 length: 13 residues. Trimming removed 3 bases at V and 5 bases at J, with 10 bases between. CDR3 sequence: CATSSQAGETQYF. Written as DNA, the CDR3 is TGTGCCACCAGCAGCCAGGCGGGGGAGACCCAGTACTTC. The complete variable domain, with remaining parts taken from reference TRBV15 and TRBJ2-5, reads DAMVIQNPRYQVTQFGKPVTLSCSQTLNHNVMYWYQQKSSQAPKLLFHYYDKDFNNEADTPDNFQSRRPNTSFCFLDIRSPGLGDTAMYLCATSSQAGETQYFGPGTRLLVL.

The chain is built from TRBV7-9 and TRBJ1-1; D call uncertain. The CDR3 spans 14 residues. Trimming shortened V by 5 bases and J by 1 base, and 11 bases separated the two germline ends. Germline V gene sequence: CDR1 SEHNR, CDR2 FQNEAQ (reference sequence). The CDR3 reads CASSAETANTEAFF. Written as DNA, the CDR3 is TGTGCCAGCAGCGCTGAGACCGCGAACACTGAAGCTTTCTTT. The variable domain in full, with the rest retrieved from reference TRBV7-9 and TRBJ1-1, is DTGVSQNPRHKITKRGQNVTFRCDPISEHNRLYWYRQTLGQGPEFLTYFQNEAQLEKSRLLSDRFSAERPKGSFSTLEIQRTEQGDSAMYLCASSAETANTEAFFGQGTRLTVV.

The CDR3 DNA reads TGTGCCAGCAGCTTGGGGGCTGGCGGGACAGGTTTTGCCGAGCAGTACTTC. Protein sequence: CASSLGAGGTGFAEQYF. This rearrangement joins TRBV5-4 to TRBJ2-7, with 8 bases aligning to TRBD1. The germline CDR1 and CDR2 sequences are SGHNT and YYREEE (reference sequence). This CDR3 is built from 17 residues. V lost 0 bases, J lost 6 bases, and 14 bases stayed unmatched. Complete variable domain (other parts from reference TRBV5-4 and TRBJ2-7): ETGVTQSPTHLIKTRGQQVTLRCSSQSGHNTVSWYQQALGQGPQFIFQYYREEENGRGNFPPRFSGLQFPNYSSELNVNALELDDSALYLCASSLGAGGTGFAEQYFGPGTRLTVT.

The CDR3 sequence: CASSYSTGTGQGTIYF. CDR3 sequence (DNA): TGTGCCAGCAGTTACTCGACCGGGACAGGCCAAGGGACCATATATTTT. The chain has TRBV6-6 and TRBJ1-3, with 8 bases lining up with TRBD1. Germline V gives CDR1 MNHNY, CDR2 SVGAGI (reference sequence). The CDR3 consists of 16 residues. V was pared by 0 bases and J by 10 bases, with 11 bases of the junction left unmatched.